The present entry profiles one TCR beta chain with its context. The antigen it recognizes is unknown. Base qualities are not recorded, but no much larger clone differs from it by a single base. The library was produced with the immunoSEQ multiplex PCR assay. This immuneACCESS table, as held by TCRdb, lists in-frame sequences with V and J called but not all clones. Of the missing ones, under half trace to an unresolved V gene in checked studies; the others have no known cause. The sample data list approximately 70,000 clones, and more than 90% of these were observed just once. Clones ranked in the top ten supply roughly 2.1% of the sample. The entry originates in a study of T cell changes during pregnancy in multiple sclerosis (dated by TCRdb to the late 2010s). General notes on the study: The study examined how the T cell repertoire changed over the course of pregnancy in women with multiple sclerosis.

Reading from cysteine to phenylalanine, the CDR3 counts 13 amino acids. The DNA shown is the 39-base CDR3, in frame from base 1. The germline V and J ends show losses of 6 bases and 7 bases respectively, and no gene match explains 8 bases of the junction. Looking up the germline V gene (reference sequence) yields CDR1 LNHDA and CDR2 SQIVND. Sequencing used peripheral blood, obtained in the first trimester of pregnancy. The sequence was obtained from a female donor with multiple sclerosis, enrolled in a pregnancy study. The chain is made from TRBV19 and TRBJ2-5; TRBD1 aligns with 7 central bases. The CDR3 reads as follows: CASSLEGARTQYF. The nucleotides read TGTGCCAGTAGCTTAGAGGGGGCCCGGACCCAGTACTTC.